This entry describes one T cell receptor beta chain. Its antigen is not known. At one boundary the junction diverges from the germline segment, which might be a read error. The data were obtained in a study of response to subunit inactivated influenza vaccine. Study results and limitations: Seasonal influenza vaccination, on each occasion, was suggested by the authors to recruit few new T cells.

A single record per CDR3 protein comes from TCRdb applying MiXCR to the RT-PCR reads. Among about 570,000 distinct CDR3 sequences listed, approximately 10% were seen once. The CDR3 loop spans 14 amino acids. Germline CDR1 and CDR2: SGHAT and FQNNGV. In addition, the sample was reused for a study of T cells expressing NK-cell markers. That source adds: The cDNA for TCR beta came from 5'RACE template switching with UMIs. Among the eight sequenced donors, seven tested HCMV-seropositive and one tested seronegative. Sorting of alpha-beta TCR T cells alone was achieved in several experiments with an anti-gamma-delta TCR antibody.

This clonotype originated in a man aged 50 or older who received an inactivated influenza vaccine. This chain joins TRBV11-2 and TRBJ1-5; D unresolved. Sequenced here: PBMCs from blood, sampled on the day of vaccination. This CDR3 reads CASSPAGNNQPQPF. CDR3 nucleotide sequence: TGTGCCAGCAGCCCCGCCGGAAACAATCAGCCCCAGCCTTTT.